The 29 T cell receptor beta chains listed next were all sequenced from one sample in a study of blood T cell repertoires in COVID-19. The table came from immunoSEQ multiplex PCR; TCRdb's copy has only in-frame clones and leaves some out. The repertoire holds some 250,000 clones, 70% to 90% seen once, with approximately 12% in the top ten. Sequencing used peripheral blood. These TCRs come from a woman aged 25 to 39 with COVID-19, enrolled during active disease.

The chain employs TRBV23-1 and TRBJ1-5; D uncertain. TRBV23-1 belongs to the ORF category, with a function that is uncertain. CDR3 size: 15 residues. The germline V and J ends were trimmed by 0 bases and 7 bases, with 13 bases remaining between them. CDR3 loop: CASSQSWGERQPQHF. The CDR3 coding sequence is TGCGCCAGCAGTCAATCGTGGGGTGAGCGGCAGCCCCAGCATTTT.

The CDR3 nucleotides are TGCGCCAGCAGCTTGGCCTGGGACAGTACCTACGAGCAGTACTTC. Translation gives CASSLAWDSTYEQYF. The chain recombines TRBV5-1 with TRBJ2-7; 7 positions match TRBD1. CDR1 and CDR2 (germline): SGHRS, YFSETQ. This CDR3 comprises 15 residues. V shed 0 bases and J 2 bases; nucleotides not matched to a gene: 5.

The V gene is TRBV24-1, the J gene TRBJ1-1, with D perhaps TRBD1 (5 bases). Germline values: CDR1 KGHDR, CDR2 SFDVKD. The V gene lost 4 bases and the J gene lost 9 bases, with 11 bases spanning the gap. The length of the CDR3 is 12 residues. CDR3 in DNA: TGTGCCACCAGTGACCCCCGGGGGAAAGCTTTCTTT. It encodes CATSDPRGKAFF.

The chain joins TRBV11-2 to TRBJ1-3, with TRBD1 as a possible D gene (6 bases). The germline V gene encodes CDR1 SGHAT and CDR2 FQNNGV. Between the trimmed V and J ends, which lost 4 bases and 0 bases, there was a span of 13 bases. CDR3 length: 16 residues. The CDR3 nucleotides are TGTGCCAGCAGCTCGATACAGGGTGCCTCTGGAAACACCATATATTTT. This sequence encodes CASSSIQGASGNTIYF.

This clone has only one observation. This chain uses TRBV7-2 with TRBJ1-5; TRBD1 aligns across 11 bases. V lost 6 bases, J lost 9 bases, and 13 bases stayed unmatched. In germline, CDR1 is SGHTA, CDR2 FQGNSA. The CDR3 is 16 amino acids. CDR3 sequence (DNA): TGTGCCAGCAGGGAGACGGCCGGGACAGGGGGGAGGCCCCAGCATTTT. Translating gives CASRETAGTGGRPQHF. Based on the CDR3 plus reference TRBV7-2 and TRBJ1-5, the full variable domain is GAGVSQSPSNKVTEKGKDVELRCDPISGHTALYWYRQSLGQGLEFLIYFQGNSAPDKSGLPSDRFSAERTGGSVSTLTIQRTQQEDSAVYLCASRETAGTGGRPQHFGDGTRLSIL.

The rearrangement uses TRBV28 and TRBJ1-4, with D uncertain. The germline V and J ends were trimmed by 8 bases and 0 bases, with 10 bases remaining between them. Germline CDR1 and CDR2: MDHEN and SYDVKM. The CDR3 sequence is 14 residues long. CDR3 region: CASGARTTNEKLFF. CDR3 sequence (DNA): TGTGCCAGCGGCGCGAGGACAACTAATGAAAAACTGTTTTTT.

The V call is TRBV27, the J call TRBJ2-3; 8 bases line up with TRBD2. CDR3 length: 14 amino acids. Germline lookup yields CDR1 MNHEY and CDR2 SMNVEV (reference sequence). J gave up 8 bases and V 10 bases, and 14 bases lay outside the gene matches. CDR3 nucleotides: TGTGCCACCCAGGCGGGGGGCTTTTCCGGTACGCAGTATTTT. Translating gives CATQAGGFSGTQYF.

The chain combines TRBV28 with TRBJ2-7, with D maybe TRBD1 (6 bases). The CDR3 length is 17 residues. Between the trimmed V and J ends, which lost 4 bases and 6 bases, there was a span of 25 bases. The germline CDR1 and CDR2 sequences are MDHEN and SYDVKM. CDR3 coding DNA: TGTGCCAGCAGTTCGAGACGTTATGAGTCCAGGGGAGCCGAGCAGTACTTC. This codes for CASSSRRYESRGAEQYF.

Note on this clone: This sample also contains other DNA sequences that code for the same CDR3. V and J are TRBV6-5 and TRBJ1-1; tentative D call: TRBD1 (6 bases). Germline values: CDR1 MNHEY, CDR2 SVGAGI. The CDR3 consists of 14 residues. V lost 6 bases, J lost 1 base, and 12 bases lay in between. The CDR3 spells CASRSQGANTEAFF. The DNA of the CDR3 is TGTGCCAGCAGGTCACAGGGTGCGAACACTGAAGCTTTCTTT.

J is TRBJ2-5 and V is TRBV10-1; D possibly corresponds to TRBD1 (8 bases). CDR3 length equals 16 residues. V was shortened by 8 bases and J by 2 bases, with 21 bases between the two germline ends. Germline CDR1 reads WNHNN; CDR2 reads SYGVQD (reference sequence). This CDR3 reads CASPLWTGTIQETQYF. The CDR3 DNA sequence: TGCGCCAGCCCATTGTGGACAGGGACTATTCAAGAGACCCAGTACTTC.

The gene calls are TRBV6-4 and TRBJ2-3, with TRBD2 matching over 12 bases. Germline CDR1 reads MRHNA; CDR2 reads SNTAGT. The V and J ends lost 4 bases and 4 bases, in that order; junction bases with no gene match: 18. CDR3 length: 20 amino acids. CDR3 sequence (DNA): TGTGCCAGCAGTGCCCTCCCCTTCGTCGCTAGCGGGGGGGCAGCAGATACGCAGTATTTT. Protein: CASSALPFVASGGAADTQYF.

This chain joins TRBV27 and TRBJ1-2, with no clear D. Germline V CDR1 and CDR2: MNHEY, SMNVEV (reference sequence). The CDR3 totals 12 residues. V was trimmed by 8 bases and J by 4 bases, leaving 11 bases between them. CDR3 sequence: CASREPGYGYTF. The CDR3 DNA reads as TGTGCCAGCCGGGAGCCCGGCTATGGCTACACCTTC.

J is TRBJ2-5 and V is TRBV10-3; 7 positions match TRBD2. The CDR3 length is 13 residues. V shed 5 bases, J shed 5 bases, and the junction held 5 bases outside the gene matches. From germline, CDR1 is ENHRY and CDR2 SYGVKD. In DNA form, the CDR3 reads TGTGCCATCAGTAGGACTAGTCAGGAGACCCAGTACTTC. It encodes CAISRTSQETQYF.

This chain links TRBV19 with TRBJ2-3; D call uncertain. Per germline, CDR1 LNHDA and CDR2 SQIVND (reference sequence). CDR3 length equals 14 residues. The V gene lost 3 bases and the J gene lost 0 bases, with 7 bases spanning the gap. The CDR3 spells CASSIDGSTDTQYF. The CDR3 coding sequence is TGTGCCAGTAGTATTGACGGGAGCACAGATACGCAGTATTTT.

This CDR3 is CASSYFPGSSTDTQYF. The CDR3 DNA sequence: TGTGCCAGCAGTTACTTCCCAGGTAGTAGCACAGATACGCAGTATTTT. The genes are TRBV6-2 or TRBV6-3 and TRBJ2-3; no reliable D call. Germline V gene sequence: CDR1 MNHEY, CDR2 SVGEGT. The V and J ends lost 1 base and 0 bases respectively, with 11 bases between them. The CDR3 runs 16 residues.

The gene calls are TRBV19 and TRBJ1-5; 10 nucleotides agree with TRBD1. The CDR3 has 15 amino acids. Per the germline V gene, CDR1 is LNHDA and CDR2 is SQIVND (reference sequence). V was clipped by 9 bases and J by 2 bases; unmatched bases: 7. Here the CDR3 DNA reads TGTGCCAGCACAACCGGGACAGGGGGCAATCAGCCCCAGCATTTT. As protein: CASTTGTGGNQPQHF.

This sequence joins TRBV19 and TRBJ2-2; possible D gene TRBD2, 7 bases. The CDR3 extends over 15 amino acids. V shed 3 bases and J shed 8 bases, with 16 bases lying between them. Germline CDR1 reads LNHDA; CDR2 reads SQIVND (reference sequence). CDR3 region: CASSMGGGLIGELFF. The CDR3 coding sequence is TGTGCCAGTAGTATGGGCGGGGGCTTAATAGGGGAGCTGTTTTTT.

The chain joins TRBV28 to TRBJ2-7, with 9 bases aligning to TRBD1. In germline, CDR1 is MDHEN, CDR2 SYDVKM. CDR3 size: 13 residues. Here the CDR3 reads CATGGRLSYEQYF. The CDR3 DNA reads TGTGCGACAGGGGGACGATTATCTTACGAGCAGTACTTC.

The chain joins TRBV2 to TRBJ2-1; 12 bases agree with TRBD2. The CDR3 runs to 15 residues. Unmatched junction bases numbered 8, after V lost 4 bases and J lost 10 bases. The germline CDR1 and CDR2 sequences are SNHLY and FYNNEI. The CDR3 region has the DNA TGTGCCAGCAGTGCGTCTAGCGGGGGGGCTGGAGAGCAGTTCTTC. This encodes CASSASSGGAGEQFF.

The chain uses TRBV5-5 and TRBJ1-3, with D perhaps TRBD1 (6 bases). V was cut by 1 base and J by 4 bases, with 12 bases left in between. Per the germline V gene, CDR1 is SGHKS and CDR2 is YYEKEE (reference sequence). There are 15 residues in the CDR3. CDR3 nucleotide sequence: TGTGCCAGCAGCTTGCTTGCAGGGGTAGGAAACACCATATATTTT. Translation gives CASSLLAGVGNTIYF.

This chain connects TRBV19 to TRBJ2-1; 9 positions match TRBD1. The junction had 7 bases not matched to a gene; V was cut back by 5 bases and J by 2 bases. Germline values: CDR1 LNHDA, CDR2 SQIVND (reference sequence). CDR3 length equals 16 residues. The CDR3 bases are TGTGCCAGTAGTCTATCGGGACAGGGACCCTACAATGAGCAGTTCTTC. Amino acid sequence: CASSLSGQGPYNEQFF.

This rearrangement joins TRBV2 to TRBJ2-3, with D tentatively TRBD2 (7 bases). CDR3 length equals 14 residues. The V end was cut by 4 bases, the J end by 6 bases, with 14 bases between. Germline lookup yields CDR1 SNHLY and CDR2 FYNNEI. The CDR3 DNA reads TGTGCCAGCAGTGGTCGCCCGGGGGGCGATACGCAGTATTTT. It is translated as CASSGRPGGDTQYF.

The genes are TRBV2 and TRBJ2-7, with D possibly matching TRBD2 (6 bases). This CDR3 has 13 residues. The germline V gene encodes CDR1 SNHLY and CDR2 FYNNEI. V gave up 7 bases and J gave up 3 bases, with 13 bases separating them. DNA for the CDR3: TGTGCCAGCATCCCCGGGACTCGCTACGAGCAGTACTTC. It translates to CASIPGTRYEQYF. Full variable domain (outside the CDR3, taken from reference TRBV2 and TRBJ2-7): EPEVTQTPSHQVTQMGQEVILRCVPISNHLYFYWYRQILGQKVEFLVSFYNNEISEKSEIFDDQFSVERPDGSNFTLKIRSTKLEDSAMYFCASIPGTRYEQYFGPGTRLTVT.

The chain is built from TRBV30 and TRBJ1-4; D ambiguous. Trimming removed 2 bases at V and 0 bases at J, with 10 bases between. Per the germline V gene, CDR1 is GTSNPN and CDR2 is SVGIG (reference sequence). The CDR3 totals 15 residues. The CDR3 reads CAWSRNTATNEKLFF. CDR3 sequence (DNA): TGTGCCTGGAGTCGTAACACCGCAACTAATGAAAAACTGTTTTTT.

CDR3: CASIGPKRGPYNEQFF. CDR3 coding DNA: TGTGCCAGCATCGGTCCCAAGCGGGGGCCGTACAATGAGCAGTTCTTC. The chain has TRBV2 and TRBJ2-1; 8 bases agree with TRBD2. The germline V gene encodes CDR1 SNHLY and CDR2 FYNNEI. V gave up 7 bases and J gave up 4 bases; unmatched junction bases: 12. The CDR3 covers 16 residues.

The chain combines TRBV6-6 with TRBJ1-2, with 8 bases lining up with TRBD1. The germline V gene has CDR1 MNHNY and CDR2 SVGAGI (reference sequence). V dropped 6 bases and J dropped 4; count of bases not matched to a gene: 13. This CDR3 comprises 16 residues. The CDR3 sequence is CASSNPGTGFVYGYTF. CDR3 bases: TGTGCCAGCAGCAATCCCGGGACAGGCTTCGTCTATGGCTACACCTTC.

The genes are TRBV7-6 and TRBJ1-1, with 7 bases matching TRBD1. The CDR3 runs 17 residues. The V segment lost 0 bases and the J segment 0 bases; nucleotides outside the gene matches: 7. Germline V gene sequence: CDR1 SGHVS, CDR2 FNYEAQ. The CDR3 region is CASSLARRGQVNTEAFF. CDR3 nucleotide sequence: TGTGCCAGCAGCTTAGCGCGAAGGGGGCAGGTGAACACTGAAGCTTTCTTT.

The gene calls are TRBV4-1 and TRBJ2-3; the match to TRBD2 covers 11 bases. Germline V gives CDR1 MGHRA, CDR2 YSYEKL. This CDR3 contains 16 residues. V shed 4 bases, J shed 1 base, and the junction held 4 bases outside the gene matches. The CDR3: CASSPLTSGGTDTQYF. CDR3 nucleotide sequence: TGCGCCAGCAGCCCGCTGACTAGCGGGGGCACAGATACGCAGTATTTT.

CDR3 residues: CASSTRDIIYGYTF. The DNA of the CDR3 is TGTGCCAGCAGCACCCGGGACATAATCTATGGCTACACCTTC. The V call is TRBV3-1 (or the pseudogene TRBV3-2), the J call TRBJ1-2; TRBD1 is a possible D gene (6 bases). V shed 5 bases and J shed 4 bases, with 14 bases lying between them. The germline V gene has CDR1 LGHDT and CDR2 YNNKEL (reference sequence). The CDR3 contains 14 residues.